The TCR beta chain under discussion was sequenced for a study of OX40 agonist ivuxolimab in advanced cancers. The repertoire was sequenced with immunoSEQ multiplex PCR; TCRdb's copy has only in-frame clones and lacks some. Among over 50,000 clones listed, around nine tenths were seen once. This CDR3 comprises 15 residues. The germline V gene encodes CDR1 SGDLS and CDR2 YYNGEE. Germline trimming cut 1 base from V and 2 bases from J; bases unmatched to any gene: 3. Sequencing used CD4+ or CD8+ T cells sorted from blood, obtained in a trial of the OX40 agonist ivuxolimab. The chain is built from TRBV9 and TRBJ2-3, with 8 bases fitting TRBD2. The receptor was isolated from an adult with an advanced solid tumor such as melanoma, head and neck, liver or kidney cancer. The CDR3, as DNA: TGTGCCAGCAGCGTACAACTAGCGGTCACAGATACGCAGTATTTT. It encodes CASSVQLAVTDTQYF.